The clone carrying this TCR beta chain turned up a few times. The antigen is undetermined. The data were obtained in a study of blood T cells in healthy people across ages. Primers used in a second PCR of roughly 6 to 12 cycles were a sample-barcoded 5' primer and a J-beta primer mix. TCRdb re-analysed the 5' RACE reads in MiXCR, keeping a single row per CDR3 protein. The sample has approximately 780,000 distinct CDR3 sequences; around 25% are singletons. The CDR3 is 15 residues long. Whole-study results and caveats: Naive T cell percentage and TCR beta diversity correlated strongly.

This sample was shared with a second study, whose subject was T cells of mothers and their children.

The specimen sequenced was blood. The chain uses TRBV21-1 and TRBJ1-2. TRBV21-1 is tagged as a pseudogene. This receptor was identified in a boy aged 10-17 years in good health. CDR3 in DNA: TGTGCCAGCAGCAAAGGGGAGGGAAGGGGCTATGGCTACACCTTC. It is translated as CASSKGEGRGYGYTF.